One sample yielded the 20 T cell receptor beta chains listed below, sequenced in a study of blood T cells in healthy people across ages. Primers used in a second PCR of about 6 to 11 cycles were a sample-barcoded 5' primer and a J-beta primer mix. In TCRdb, the 5' RACE reads were re-called with MiXCR into one record per CDR3 protein. The sample has some 370,000 distinct CDR3 sequences, about 52% seen once. The sequencing sample was made of blood. These receptors were obtained from a man in his fifties or sixties in good health.

This clonotype was counted between two and nine times. The chain has TRBV29-1 and TRBJ1-4, with D maybe TRBD1 (5 bases). The V gene lost 5 bases and the J gene lost 5 bases, with 12 bases spanning the gap. The CDR3 is made up of 13 amino acids. CDR1 and CDR2 from the germline V gene are SQVTM and ANQGSEA. CDR3 amino acids: CSVPGGGNEKLFF. DNA of the CDR3: TGCAGCGTTCCAGGCGGGGGAAATGAAAAACTGTTTTTT.

The rearrangement joins TRBV7-2 to TRBJ2-7; 11 nucleotides agree with TRBD1. The CDR3 consists of 15 residues. Germline values: CDR1 SGHTA, CDR2 FQGNSA. The trim removed 5 bases at V and 3 bases at J, leaving 6 bases unmatched. The CDR3 region is CASSTRTGGLYEQYF. The CDR3 DNA sequence: TGTGCCAGCAGCACCAGGACAGGGGGCCTCTACGAGCAGTACTTC.

The chain couples TRBV6-1 to TRBJ2-3; 7 bases align to TRBD2. Looked up from germline, CDR1 is MNHNS and CDR2 is SASEGT. The CDR3 totals 15 residues. The trim removed 6 bases at V and 9 bases at J, leaving 15 bases unmatched. The CDR3 region is CASRVDSGPGGTQYF. The CDR3 DNA follows: TGTGCCAGCAGGGTAGATAGCGGGCCCGGGGGAACGCAGTATTTT.

This clonotype was detected only a few times. The rearrangement links TRBV11-1 to TRBJ2-5, with 8 positions matching TRBD1. CDR1 is SGHAT and CDR2 is FQDESV in the germline V gene (reference sequence). J was trimmed by 3 bases and V by 5 bases; bases with no gene match: 5. This CDR3 comprises 14 residues. The CDR3: CASSPRTGKETQYF. The CDR3 DNA follows: TGTGCCAGCAGCCCAAGGACAGGGAAAGAGACCCAGTACTTC.

This chain joins TRBV28 and TRBJ1-2, with D maybe TRBD1 (5 bases). CDR1 MDHEN and CDR2 SYDVKM come from the germline V gene. V was cut by 5 bases and J by 6 bases, with 10 bases left in between. There are 12 residues in the CDR3. The CDR3 loop reads CASSTSGDGYTF. The CDR3 DNA reads TGTGCCAGCAGTACCTCGGGGGATGGCTACACCTTC.

A few counts support this clonotype. The genes are TRBV27 and TRBJ2-3; D gene ambiguous. This CDR3 is 15 amino acids long. Trimming shortened V by 2 bases and J by 0 bases, and 9 bases separated the two germline ends. CDR1 and CDR2 from the germline V gene are MNHEY and SMNVEV (reference sequence). DNA of the CDR3: TGTGCCAGCAGTTTAATCGGCGGTAGCACAGATACGCAGTATTTT. Translating gives CASSLIGGSTDTQYF.

This rearrangement joins TRBV4-2 to TRBJ2-7; D unclear. The V end was cut by 6 bases, the J end by 0 bases, with 9 bases between. Germline V gene data show CDR1 as LGHNA and CDR2 as YNFKEQ. This CDR3 region has 13 residues. In DNA, the CDR3 is TGTGCCAGCAGTGCATCGCCCTCCTACGAGCAGTACTTC. This translates into CASSASPSYEQYF.

The chain couples TRBV14 to TRBJ1-1, with D possibly matching TRBD1 (5 bases). The CDR3 sequence is 14 residues long. V gave up 3 bases and J gave up 0 bases, with 8 bases separating them. CDR1 and CDR2 (germline): SGHDN, FVKESK. In DNA form, the CDR3 reads TGTGCCAGCAGCCACGGAGGGGTGAACACTGAAGCTTTCTTT. It specifies CASSHGGVNTEAFF.

The V and J genes are TRBV28 and TRBJ1-2; D unresolved. CDR3 length equals 14 residues. CDR1 MDHEN and CDR2 SYDVKM come from the germline V gene. V lost 5 bases to trimming and J lost 5 bases, with 15 bases between them. In nucleotides, the CDR3 is TGTGCCAGCAGTCCCCAGCCCGCCGGGTATGGCTACACCTTC. Its protein is CASSPQPAGYGYTF.

The gene calls are TRBV21-1 and TRBJ2-3; the DNA was not used to check the table's D call, TRBD1. TRBV21-1 is designated a pseudogene. The CDR3 has 19 amino acids. DNA of the CDR3: TGTGCCAGCAGCAAATCCCGACAGGGGGCGAACACTAGCACAGATACGCAGTATTTT. Its protein product is CASSKSRQGANTSTDTQYF.

This sequence joins TRBV6-1 and TRBJ1-2; a weak D match, TRBD1 (6 bases). Germline V gene sequence: CDR1 MNHNS, CDR2 SASEGT. The CDR3 totals 14 residues. Trimming stripped 2 bases from V and 10 bases from J, with 17 bases between. The CDR3 sequence: CASSESGRGSDYTF. The DNA for the CDR3 is TGTGCCAGCAGTGAATCGGGAAGGGGGTCGGACTACACCTTC.

This clonotype has only a few counts. V is TRBV24-1 and J is TRBJ1-4; D possibly corresponds to TRBD1 (6 bases). The CDR3 contains 18 residues. The ends were cut back, 10 bases at V and 0 bases at J, with 23 bases in the middle. Germline V CDR1 and CDR2: KGHDR, SFDVKD. CDR3 in amino acids: CATEPQGAGFATNEKLFF. For the CDR3, the DNA is TGTGCCACAGAACCACAGGGCGCAGGGTTCGCAACTAATGAAAAACTGTTTTTT.

The V and J genes are TRBV2 and TRBJ2-3; D assignment may be TRBD1 or TRBD2 (5 bases each). V was cut by 5 bases and J by 4 bases, with 13 bases left in between. The CDR3 covers 14 residues. Germline V gene lookup returns CDR1 SNHLY and CDR2 FYNNEI. CDR3 DNA: TGTGCCAGCAGTTTCGATGGGACCCCAGATACGCAGTATTTT. Translating it yields CASSFDGTPDTQYF.

V is TRBV11-1 and J is TRBJ2-5, with D maybe TRBD2 (6 bases). This CDR3 is 12 amino acids long. V lost 5 bases, J lost 3 bases, and 7 bases lay in between. Per germline, CDR1 SGHAT and CDR2 FQDESV (reference sequence). The CDR3 DNA reads TGTGCCAGCAGCCCGGGGGAAGAGACCCAGTACTTC. Residues: CASSPGEETQYF.

The rearrangement uses TRBV11-1 and TRBJ2-3; 8 bases agree with TRBD2. The CDR3 is 17 residues long. J lost 3 bases, V lost 5 bases, and 13 bases had no gene match. Germline CDR1 SGHAT, CDR2 FQDESV (reference sequence). The CDR3 spells CASSPEAAGGSTDTQYF. In nucleotides, the CDR3 is TGTGCCAGCAGCCCCGAGGCGGCGGGAGGCTCAACAGATACGCAGTATTTT.

This chain joins TRBV14 and TRBJ1-4, with 7 bases matching TRBD1. Trimming at V came to 3 bases and at J to 8 bases, leaving 15 bases not matched to a gene. The CDR3 covers 17 residues. CDR1 and CDR2 from the germline V gene are SGHDN and FVKESK. CDR3 sequence: CASSHQRGGGQGEKLFF. Here the CDR3 DNA reads TGTGCCAGCAGCCATCAGCGAGGGGGCGGCCAAGGGGAAAAACTGTTTTTT.

This sequence joins TRBV20-1 and TRBJ2-3; perhaps TRBD1 as D (5 bases). Trimming took 4 bases from V and 2 from J, leaving 10 bases between them. Germline V lookup: CDR1 DFQATT, CDR2 SNEGSKA (reference sequence). There are 13 residues in the CDR3. The CDR3 region has the DNA TGCAGTGCTACGGACATTCCCACAGATACGCAGTATTTT. Its protein is CSATDIPTDTQYF.

This chain joins TRBV7-9 and TRBJ2-3, with TRBD2 matching over 7 bases. After removal of 1 base from V and 6 bases from J, the junction contained 4 bases not matched to a gene. Germline-derived CDR1 and CDR2 are SEHNR and FQNEAQ (reference sequence). The CDR3 loop spans 14 amino acids. CDR3 bases: TGTGCCAGCAGCTTAGTAACTAGCGAGGATACGCAGTATTTT. This gives the protein CASSLVTSEDTQYF.

This clonotype came up many times. J is TRBJ2-3 and V is TRBV27; TRBD2 might be the D (6 bases). Germline V gene lookup returns CDR1 MNHEY and CDR2 SMNVEV (reference sequence). V shed 6 bases and J shed 0 bases, with 13 bases lying between them. The CDR3 consists of 15 residues. The CDR3 DNA reads TGTGCCAGCAGGTTGATAGGGACTAGCACAGATACGCAGTATTTT. It codes for CASRLIGTSTDTQYF.

This chain links TRBV7-2 with TRBJ2-1; D gene uncertain. The CDR3 covers 11 residues. CDR1 is SGHTA, CDR2 FQGNSA, per germline. V dropped 4 bases and J dropped 13 bases, with 11 bases sitting between them. CDR3 bases: TGTGCCAGCAGCTACTCGGAGACCCAGTTCTTC. This gives the protein CASSYSETQFF.